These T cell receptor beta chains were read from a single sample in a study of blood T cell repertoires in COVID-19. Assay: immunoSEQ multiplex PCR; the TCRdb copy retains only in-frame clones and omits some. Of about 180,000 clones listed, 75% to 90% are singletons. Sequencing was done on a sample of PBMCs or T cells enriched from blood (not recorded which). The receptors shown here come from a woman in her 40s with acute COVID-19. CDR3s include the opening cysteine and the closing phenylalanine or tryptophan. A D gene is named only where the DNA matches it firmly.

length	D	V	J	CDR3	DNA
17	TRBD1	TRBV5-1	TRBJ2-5	CASSLDDRGAWQETQYF	TGCGCCAGCAGCTTGGACGACAGGGGCGCGTGGCAAGAGACCCAGTACTTC
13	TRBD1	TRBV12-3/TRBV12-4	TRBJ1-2	CASTQTGVDGYTF	TGTGCCAGCACCCAGACAGGGGTTGATGGCTACACCTTC
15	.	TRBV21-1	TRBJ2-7	CASSKVNRESYEQYF	TGTGCCAGCAGCAAGGTTAACAGGGAAAGCTACGAGCAGTACTTC
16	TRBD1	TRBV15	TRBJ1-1	CATSRRGQATNTEAFF	TGTGCCACCAGCAGGCGGGGACAGGCTACGAACACTGAAGCTTTCTTT
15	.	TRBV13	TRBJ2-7	CASSSPQGLNYEQYF	TGTGCCAGCAGCTCGCCCCAGGGTTTAAACTACGAGCAGTACTTC
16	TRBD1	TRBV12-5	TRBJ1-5	CASGSDGTAGNQPQHF	TGTGCTAGTGGTTCAGACGGGACAGCCGGCAATCAGCCCCAGCATTTT
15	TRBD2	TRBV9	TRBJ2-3	CASSPGTRTTDTQYF	TGTGCCAGCAGCCCCGGGACTAGGACCACAGATACGCAGTATTTT
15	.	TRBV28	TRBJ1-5	CASRASKSGNQPQHF	TGTGCCAGCAGGGCTTCTAAGTCGGGAAATCAGCCCCAGCATTTT
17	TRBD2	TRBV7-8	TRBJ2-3	CASSPRGLAGAPDTQYF	TGTGCCAGCAGCCCCCGAGGGCTAGCGGGGGCCCCAGATACGCAGTATTTT
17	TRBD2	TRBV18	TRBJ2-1	CASSQLYRAGGTNEQFF	TGTGCCAGCTCGCAACTCTACAGAGCGGGAGGGACCAATGAGCAGTTCTTC